This T cell receptor (beta chain) was captured by sequencing in a study of T cell clones after liver transplantation. About the research overall: Samples came pre-transplant, pre-randomization before withdrawal, and post-randomization after withdrawal ended.

CDR3 length: 15 residues. Germline assignment: CDR1 LNHDA and CDR2 SQIVND (reference sequence). With 4 bases removed from V and 0 bases from J, the gap between germline ends came to 12 bases. Generated by immunoSEQ multiplex PCR, the TCRdb table keeps only in-frame clones and is missing some. The top ten clones hold about 3% of a sample with about 58,000 clones, approximately 70% of them seen once. The clonotype comes from a human patient who received a liver transplant. These T cells may partly come from the graft donor. The sequences come from CD4+ T cells from blood, collected at the approximately 16-month timepoint. V usage is TRBV19 and J usage is TRBJ1-2; no clear D. The CDR3 region has the DNA TGTGCCAGTAGTACTGGGAGTACAACTAACTATGGCTACACCTTC. It translates to CASSTGSTTNYGYTF.